One T cell receptor (beta chain) is described in this entry. These data belong to a study of CD8 T cells in Susac syndrome. Germline V gene lookup returns CDR1 SQVTM and CDR2 ANQGSEA. This CDR3 has 15 residues. The V and J ends lost 4 bases and 6 bases, in that order; junction bases with no gene match: 12. RNA was extracted with the RNeasy kit, and a quantity of roughly 0.5 to 1 ug was reverse transcribed using random hexamers. TCRdb reanalysed the immunoSEQ multiplex PCR reads using MiXCR and keeps one entry per CDR3 protein. This table has just over 150,000 distinct CDR3 sequences, approximately 95% appearing once.

What was sequenced was CD4+ T cells from PBMCs. V is TRBV29-1 and J is TRBJ1-2, with 9 bases that match TRBD1. This clonotype was obtained from a human donor with Susac syndrome. The CDR3, as DNA: TGCAGCGTTGGGTCTCCGGGACAGGGATTAGATGGCTACACCTTC. This sequence encodes CSVGSPGQGLDGYTF.